These 29 T cell receptor beta chains were all obtained from the same sample, sequenced in a study of blood T cell repertoires in COVID-19. This table comes from immunoSEQ multiplex PCR, and its TCRdb copy is limited to in-frame clones, with some not included. This table has roughly 200,000 clones, roughly 90% appearing once. The sample consisted of peripheral blood. These receptors were collected from a woman in her 40s who had recovered from COVID-19.

The rearrangement joins TRBV5-4 to TRBJ2-7; D might be TRBD2 (6 bases). Per the germline V gene, CDR1 is SGHNT and CDR2 is YYREEE (reference sequence). This CDR3 region has 15 residues. Trimming removed 0 bases from V and 4 bases from J, with 14 bases in between. CDR3 residues: CASSLAGVGPYEQYF. Written as DNA, the CDR3 is TGTGCCAGCAGCTTGGCGGGAGTGGGCCCGTACGAGCAGTACTTC.

The V gene is TRBV19, the J gene TRBJ2-1, with a weak D call TRBD2 (6 bases). Trimming took off 3 bases at V and 4 bases at J, with 16 bases between the two ends. The CDR3 covers 16 residues. Per germline, CDR1 LNHDA and CDR2 SQIVND (reference sequence). The CDR3 region is CASSISFGGSYNEQFF. Written as DNA, the CDR3 is TGTGCCAGTAGTATTTCGTTCGGGGGTTCGTACAATGAGCAGTTCTTC.

A remark on this clone: Other DNA sequences within the sample encode an identical CDR3. V usage is TRBV19 and J usage is TRBJ2-7; tentatively, D is TRBD1 (6 bases). V lost 8 bases and J lost 2, with 13 bases in between. Germline CDR1 reads LNHDA; CDR2 reads SQIVND (reference sequence). This CDR3 is built from 13 residues. This CDR3 is CASSDSPTYEQYF. CDR3 nucleotide sequence: TGTGCCAGTTCGGACAGCCCAACCTACGAGCAGTACTTC. The full variable domain, its missing parts supplied by reference TRBV19 and TRBJ2-7, is DGGITQSPKYLFRKEGQNVTLSCEQNLNHDAMYWYRQDPGQGLRLIYYSQIVNDFQKGDIAEGYSVSREKKESFPLTVTSAQKNPTAFYLCASSDSPTYEQYFGPGTRLTVT.

The V call is TRBV6-6, the J call TRBJ1-6; the match to TRBD1 covers 7 bases. V gave up 10 bases and J gave up 7 bases; unmatched junction bases: 10. The CDR3 consists of 14 residues. Looked up from germline, CDR1 is MNHNY and CDR2 is SVGAGI (reference sequence). CDR3 amino acids: CATQGGRKNSPLHF. The CDR3 nucleotides are TGTGCCACTCAGGGGGGTAGGAAAAATTCACCCCTCCACTTT.

This sequence joins TRBV6-2 or TRBV6-3 and TRBJ1-2; D ambiguous. From germline, CDR1 is MNHEY and CDR2 SVGEGT. With 5 bases removed from V and 4 bases from J, the gap between germline ends came to 11 bases. CDR3 length: 13 amino acids. The CDR3 loop is CASSPWALYGYTF. Written as DNA, the CDR3 is TGTGCCAGCAGTCCCTGGGCACTCTATGGCTACACCTTC.

The chain couples TRBV19 to TRBJ2-7; TRBD1 matches at 9 bases. Trimming removed 3 bases from V and 2 bases from J; junction bases left unmatched: 2. This CDR3 has 14 amino acids. From germline, CDR1 is LNHDA and CDR2 SQIVND (reference sequence). CDR3 sequence reads: CASSIGTGPYEQYF. The CDR3 nucleotides are TGTGCCAGTAGTATCGGGACAGGGCCCTACGAGCAGTACTTC.

The V and J genes are TRBV19 and TRBJ2-2, with TRBD1 identical over 8 bases. Per germline, CDR1 LNHDA and CDR2 SQIVND (reference sequence). The CDR3 totals 16 residues. The V segment lost 5 bases and the J segment 1 base; nucleotides outside the gene matches: 6. CDR3 sequence: CASSRTGTGNTGELFF. The CDR3 nucleotides are TGTGCCAGTAGTCGAACCGGGACAGGGAACACCGGGGAGCTGTTTTTT.

The CDR3 nucleotides are TGTGCCAGTAGCCCCGTTATGACAAACTCTGGAAACACCATATATTTT. Its protein product is CASSPVMTNSGNTIYF. The chain is built from TRBV19 and TRBJ1-3; D unclear. Germline loops: CDR1 LNHDA, CDR2 SQIVND (reference sequence). Trimming removed 6 bases at V and 0 bases at J, with 15 bases between. The CDR3 is 16 residues long.

The chain uses TRBV2 and TRBJ1-2; the D is unclear. Germline lookup yields CDR1 SNHLY and CDR2 FYNNEI. This CDR3 is 13 amino acids long. Trimming removed 4 bases from V and 8 bases from J, with 14 bases in between. CDR3 sequence: CASSGEGSGGYTF. The CDR3 DNA is TGTGCCAGCAGTGGGGAGGGATCGGGCGGCTACACCTTC.

The J gene is TRBJ2-1, the V gene TRBV27, with TRBD2 matching over 7 bases. Germline V gene sequence: CDR1 MNHEY, CDR2 SMNVEV (reference sequence). This CDR3 comprises 17 residues. Unmatched junction bases numbered 14, after V lost 3 bases and J lost 6 bases. DNA of the CDR3: TGTGCCAGCAGTTTGGGTCCCCTATTAGCGGGTTCCAATGAGCAGTTCTTC. Its translation is CASSLGPLLAGSNEQFF.

The genes are TRBV5-1 and TRBJ2-7; 8 bases are shared with TRBD2. The length of the CDR3 is 16 residues. Germline CDR1 reads SGHRS; CDR2 reads YFSETQ. J was trimmed by 6 bases and V by 7 bases; bases with no gene match: 18. CDR3 sequence: CASSPRPREGRSEQYF. The CDR3, as DNA: TGCGCCAGCTCACCGAGGCCCCGGGAGGGCCGGTCCGAGCAGTACTTC.

V is TRBV6-2 or TRBV6-3 and J is TRBJ2-2; 9 bases line up with TRBD1. V shed 3 bases, J shed 5 bases, and the junction held 7 bases outside the gene matches. CDR3 length: 16 residues. Germline V CDR1 and CDR2: MNHEY, SVGEGT. CDR3 amino acids: CASSYNRGLTTGELFF. As DNA, the CDR3 is TGTGCCAGCAGTTATAACAGGGGGCTCACGACCGGGGAGCTGTTTTTT.

The chain couples TRBV7-2 to TRBJ2-3; perhaps TRBD2 as D (5 bases). The CDR3 has 13 residues. Trimming removed 4 bases from V and 9 bases from J, with 14 bases in between. The germline V gene has CDR1 SGHTA and CDR2 FQGNSA. The CDR3 here is CASSYKSSGTQYF. The CDR3 coding sequence is TGTGCCAGCAGCTATAAATCCTCGGGGACGCAGTATTTT.

The sample holds a few counts of this clone. Other DNA sequences within the sample encode an identical CDR3. This sequence joins TRBV3-1 (or the pseudogene TRBV3-2) and TRBJ2-1; 8 bases line up with TRBD2. The CDR3 spans 15 residues. Germline CDR1 reads LGHDT; CDR2 reads YNNKEL (reference sequence). V lost 1 base, J lost 1 base, and 0 bases stayed unmatched. In DNA, the CDR3 is TGTGCCAGCAGCCAAGTAGCGGGATCCTACAATGAGCAGTTCTTC. Translated: CASSQVAGSYNEQFF.

The chain has TRBV14 and TRBJ2-7; D gene ambiguous. Trimming took 1 base from V and 2 from J, leaving 9 bases between them. The germline CDR1 and CDR2 sequences are SGHDN and FVKESK. The CDR3 has 14 amino acids. The CDR3 DNA reads TGTGCCAGCAGCCAAGTCGGCGGTACCTACGAGCAGTACTTC. Residues: CASSQVGGTYEQYF. The variable domain in full, with the rest retrieved from reference TRBV14 and TRBJ2-7, is EAGVTQFPSHSVIEKGQTVTLRCDPISGHDNLYWYRRVMGKEIKFLLHFVKESKQDESGMPNNRFLAERTGGTYSTLKVQPAELEDSGVYFCASSQVGGTYEQYFGPGTRLTVT.

This chain connects TRBV10-2 to TRBJ2-3; 11 bases align to TRBD2. There are 17 residues in the CDR3. V shed 0 bases, J shed 3 bases, and the junction held 5 bases outside the gene matches. Germline CDR1 WSHSY, CDR2 SAAADI. CDR3 sequence (DNA): TGCGCCAGCAGTGAGTCGGGGACTAGCGGAATTACAGATACGCAGTATTTT. It translates to CASSESGTSGITDTQYF.

This sequence joins TRBV19 and TRBJ1-1, with D unresolved. Germline V gene data show CDR1 as LNHDA and CDR2 as SQIVND (reference sequence). V lost 3 bases and J 4 bases, leaving 6 bases between the germline ends. The CDR3 length is 12 residues. DNA for the CDR3: TGTGCCAGTAGTATGTTCAGCACTGAAGCTTTCTTT. This sequence encodes CASSMFSTEAFF.

The J gene is TRBJ1-5, the V gene TRBV19; no clear D. CDR1 and CDR2 (germline): LNHDA, SQIVND (reference sequence). The CDR3 extends over 12 amino acids. V shed 2 bases and J shed 4 bases, with 3 bases lying between them. The CDR3 is CASSIQNQPQHF. CDR3 in DNA: TGTGCCAGTAGTATACAAAATCAGCCCCAGCATTTT.

In its sample, this clone was seen once. V is TRBV27 and J is TRBJ2-2; the D gene is possibly TRBD2 (6 bases). The V gene lost 2 bases and the J gene lost 2 bases, with 12 bases spanning the gap. The CDR3 is made up of 16 amino acids. CDR1 and CDR2 (germline): MNHEY, SMNVEV (reference sequence). Here the CDR3 reads CASSLGAGLNTGELFF. CDR3 DNA: TGTGCCAGCAGTTTAGGTGCGGGATTAAACACCGGGGAGCTGTTTTTT.

The table lists this clone with many counts. The rearrangement uses TRBV2 and TRBJ2-3; no clear D. The CDR3 runs 13 residues. V was trimmed by 4 bases and J by 1 base, leaving 6 bases between them. CDR1 and CDR2 (germline): SNHLY, FYNNEI. The CDR3 coding sequence is TGTGCCAGCAGTGTACCGGGCACAGATACGCAGTATTTT. This gives the protein CASSVPGTDTQYF.

The chain joins TRBV19 to TRBJ2-1; TRBD1 matches at 7 bases. V dropped 5 bases and J dropped 6; count of bases not matched to a gene: 7. The CDR3 contains 14 residues. Germline assignment: CDR1 LNHDA and CDR2 SQIVND (reference sequence). The CDR3 sequence is CASSSTGSSNEQFF. The CDR3 DNA sequence: TGTGCCAGTAGTTCGACAGGGTCGAGCAATGAGCAGTTCTTC.

This clone was counted a few times. The chain uses TRBV11-3 and TRBJ2-2, with a tentative D call TRBD1 (6 bases). Germline V CDR1 and CDR2: SGHNT, YENEEA. This CDR3 contains 15 residues. With 4 bases removed from V and 1 base from J, the gap between germline ends came to 10 bases. DNA for the CDR3: TGTGCCAGCAGCTACGGGACAATGAACACCGGGGAGCTGTTTTTT. Protein product: CASSYGTMNTGELFF.

The rearrangement joins TRBV2 to TRBJ1-2; a weak D match, TRBD1 (5 bases). V shed 2 bases and J shed 5 bases, with 9 bases lying between them. In germline, CDR1 is SNHLY, CDR2 FYNNEI. The CDR3 is made up of 13 amino acids. CDR3 coding DNA: TGTGCCAGCAGTGAAAACAGGAGATATGGCTACACCTTC. It encodes CASSENRRYGYTF. The full variable domain, its missing parts supplied by reference TRBV2 and TRBJ1-2, is EPEVTQTPSHQVTQMGQEVILRCVPISNHLYFYWYRQILGQKVEFLVSFYNNEISEKSEIFDDQFSVERPDGSNFTLKIRSTKLEDSAMYFCASSENRRYGYTFGSGTRLTVV.

The V gene is TRBV2, the J gene TRBJ1-1, with D tentatively TRBD1 (6 bases). Trimming shortened V by 5 bases and J by 8 bases, and 9 bases separated the two germline ends. This CDR3 contains 11 residues. The V gene's germline CDR1 is SNHLY and CDR2 FYNNEI. The CDR3 nucleotides are TGTGCCAGCAGTTGGGGGACAGAAGCTTTCTTT. This encodes CASSWGTEAFF.

The rearrangement joins TRBV7-2 to TRBJ2-5, with 9 bases aligning to TRBD2. Looked up from germline, CDR1 is SGHTA and CDR2 is FQGNSA. The ends lost 5 bases at V and 2 bases at J; junction bases unmatched: 6. The CDR3 has 15 amino acids. Here the CDR3 DNA reads TGTGCCAGCAGCCCTCAGCTAGCGGGGCAAGAGACCCAGTACTTC. Translated, it gives CASSPQLAGQETQYF.

This clone was seen more than once but under ten times. J is TRBJ1-3 and V is TRBV6-5, with TRBD1 identical over 8 bases. V lost 7 bases and J lost 4; bases outside the gene matches: 9. Germline CDR1 reads MNHEY; CDR2 reads SVGAGI. The CDR3 is 15 residues long. CDR3 sequence reads: CASKVDRGIGNTIYF. As DNA, the CDR3 is TGTGCCAGCAAGGTTGACAGGGGTATCGGAAACACCATATATTTT.

The chain employs TRBV7-2 and TRBJ2-7, with no clear D. Germline CDR1 reads SGHTA; CDR2 reads FQGNSA. V was trimmed by 3 bases and J by 6 bases, leaving 12 bases between them. The CDR3 spans 13 residues. The CDR3 loop reads CASSFYQEGEQYF. As DNA, the CDR3 is TGTGCCAGCAGCTTTTACCAGGAAGGCGAGCAGTACTTC.

The J gene is TRBJ1-5, the V gene TRBV28, with 7 bases matching TRBD1. V lost 2 bases to trimming and J lost 7 bases; unmatched junction nucleotides: 5. Germline V gene data show CDR1 as MDHEN and CDR2 as SYDVKM. The CDR3 is 14 residues long. The CDR3 DNA sequence: TGTGCCAGCAGTTTACTGACAGGGTTACAGCCCCAGCATTTT. This translates into CASSLLTGLQPQHF.

The chain carries TRBV10-3 and TRBJ1-5; D is undetermined. The CDR3 sequence is 14 residues long. Trimming took off 0 bases at V and 2 bases at J, with 5 bases between the two ends. Germline CDR1 is ENHRY and CDR2 is SYGVKD. The CDR3 sequence is CAISESVGNQPQHF. The CDR3 DNA reads as TGTGCCATCAGTGAGTCGGTAGGCAATCAGCCCCAGCATTTT.